The entry below gives a single T cell receptor beta chain sequence along with its context. No antigen is known for it. The V end was cut by 9 bases, the J end by 10 bases, with 16 bases between. This CDR3 has 12 amino acids. CDR1 and CDR2 from the germline V gene are MDHEN and SYDVKM. The data originate from a study of cytomegalovirus exposure and HLA in healthy donors. About the study: Previous work identified 95 million to 120 million unique TCR beta sequences from around 200 million T cells. General study findings and limits: Analysis was carried out at a later point, and it linked a missense DCLRE1C variant to TCR beta V- and J-gene trimming. Presence/absence analyses rested on an assumption that sequencing depth was roughly uniform across donors. TCR beta V segments were, for the most part, productive about 87% or about 30% of the time in an earlier analysis.

In the PCR, 60 Vbeta and 13 Jbeta primers were used. TCRdb's table, derived via immunoSEQ multiplex PCR, lists solely in-frame clones and lacks some. Of about 100,000 clones in the sample, around 80% are singletons; the top ten hold 0.76%. The clonotype comes from a woman in her fifties or sixties in good health and CMV-seronegative. V gene TRBV28 combines with J gene TRBJ2-1; a possible D gene is TRBD2 (5 bases). Material: PBMCs. Here the CDR3 DNA reads TGTGCCAGTACCCCTAACGGGAAGGAGCAGTTCTTC. The encoded protein is CASTPNGKEQFF.